This passage covers 29 T cell receptor beta chains from one sample sequenced in a study of T cell responses to AZD1222 COVID-19 vaccine. Sequencing was performed with immunoSEQ multiplex PCR; in TCRdb, only in-frame clones are kept and a portion is missing. The table includes about 150,000 clones, 82% detected once. The sequencing used peripheral blood, collected on day 0 of MenACWY control vaccination. Receptors originate from an adult in good health.

This chain links TRBV7-8 with TRBJ2-2; perhaps TRBD2 as D (6 bases). The CDR3 is 15 amino acids. Germline assignment: CDR1 SGHVS and CDR2 FQNEAQ. V shed 0 bases and J shed 5 bases, with 10 bases lying between them. CDR3 residues: CASSLAGGRTGELFF. The DNA of the CDR3 is TGTGCCAGCAGCTTAGCAGGAGGGAGAACCGGGGAGCTGTTTTTT.

DNA of the CDR3: TGTGCCAGTAGTATCGGACAGGGGGTGTATTATGAAAAACTGTTTTTT. This encodes CASSIGQGVYYEKLFF. This chain connects TRBV19 to TRBJ1-4, with 10 nucleotides matching TRBD1. The J segment lost 6 bases and the V segment lost 3 bases, leaving 7 bases of the junction unmatched. The germline V gene has CDR1 LNHDA and CDR2 SQIVND (reference sequence). The CDR3 has 16 residues.

The V call is TRBV2, the J call TRBJ1-6, with a possible D match to TRBD1 (5 bases). This CDR3 comprises 13 residues. The germline gives CDR1 SNHLY, CDR2 FYNNEI. V was pared by 3 bases and J by 9 bases, with 9 bases between. The CDR3 loop reads CASSEGGGSPLHF. DNA of the CDR3: TGTGCCAGCAGTGAGGGGGGGGGTTCACCCCTCCACTTT.

The rearrangement uses TRBV9 and TRBJ1-2, with 7 bases fitting TRBD1. The CDR3 loop spans 16 amino acids. Looked up from germline, CDR1 is SGDLS and CDR2 is YYNGEE. V was pared by 0 bases and J by 3 bases, with 8 bases of the junction left unmatched. The CDR3 DNA is TGTGCCAGCAGCGTAGCGGTCCGGGACAGCTACTATGGCTACACCTTC. It yields the protein CASSVAVRDSYYGYTF.

This chain's CDR3 is CASLTTTTDTQYF. The CDR3 DNA is TGTGCCAGCCTGACTACTACCACAGATACGCAGTATTTT. The rearrangement uses TRBV5-6 and TRBJ2-3; a possible D gene is TRBD2 (5 bases). Trimming removed 7 bases from V and 2 bases from J, with 11 bases in between. This CDR3 region has 13 residues. Looked up from germline, CDR1 is SGHDT and CDR2 is YYEEEE.

This chain joins TRBV10-3 and TRBJ2-2; possibly TRBD1 or TRBD2 for D (5 bases each). V lost 2 bases and J 7 bases, leaving 8 bases between the germline ends. CDR3 size: 13 residues. CDR1 is ENHRY, CDR2 SYGVKD, per germline. The CDR3 loop is CAISEEGIGELFF. For the CDR3, the DNA is TGTGCCATCAGTGAGGAGGGGATCGGGGAGCTGTTTTTT.

V usage is TRBV28 and J usage is TRBJ1-3, with D unresolved. CDR3 length equals 16 residues. CDR1 and CDR2 from the germline V gene are MDHEN and SYDVKM. V was cut by 4 bases and J by 0 bases, with 13 bases left in between. The CDR3 DNA reads TGTGCCAGCAGTTCACCCAATTTGAACTCTGGAAACACCATATATTTT. It yields the protein CASSSPNLNSGNTIYF.

In this sample, this clone turned up a few times. V is TRBV6-1 and J is TRBJ2-2; weak D call: TRBD2 (5 bases). This CDR3 contains 16 residues. The V gene's germline CDR1 is MNHNS and CDR2 SASEGT. Between the trimmed V and J ends, which lost 4 bases and 4 bases, there was a span of 16 bases. The CDR3: CASSASHNRGTGELFF. CDR3 coding DNA: TGTGCCAGCAGTGCGTCACATAATCGGGGCACCGGGGAGCTGTTTTTT.

V is TRBV6-5 and J is TRBJ2-7; 10 bases are shared with TRBD1. The junction had 8 bases not matched to a gene; V was cut back by 6 bases and J by 3 bases. This CDR3 spans 15 amino acids. Germline CDR1 is MNHEY and CDR2 is SVGAGI. The CDR3 DNA follows: TGTGCCAGCAGCTTGGTCCGGACAGGGGGCTACGAGCAGTACTTC. This sequence encodes CASSLVRTGGYEQYF.

V is TRBV12-5 and J is TRBJ1-2; no firm D call. This CDR3 is built from 13 residues. Germline values: CDR1 LGHNT, CDR2 FRNRAP. The germline V and J ends were trimmed by 1 base and 6 bases, with 9 bases remaining between them. Written as DNA, the CDR3 is TGTGCTAGTGGTTTGGCAGGAGGGCATGGCTACACCTTC. Translating it yields CASGLAGGHGYTF. Drawing the rest from reference TRBV12-5 and TRBJ1-2, the complete variable domain is DARVTQTPRHKVTEMGQEVTMRCQPILGHNTVFWYRQTMMQGLELLAYFRNRAPLDDSGMPKDRFSAEMPDATLATLKIQPSEPRDSAVYFCASGLAGGHGYTFGSGTRLTVV.

The chain uses TRBV25-1 and TRBJ2-3, with TRBD1 matching 11 bases. The CDR3 loop spans 16 amino acids. V shed 6 bases and J 3 bases; nucleotides not matched to a gene: 8. Per germline, CDR1 MGHDK and CDR2 SYGVNS. CDR3 protein: CASSLYGTGGTDTQYF. The CDR3 coding sequence is TGTGCCAGCAGCCTTTATGGGACAGGGGGAACAGATACGCAGTATTTT.

This clone was seen once. This rearrangement joins TRBV5-4 to TRBJ1-2, with D possibly TRBD1 on 6 matching bases. This CDR3 has 14 residues. Germline V gives CDR1 SGHNT, CDR2 YYREEE (reference sequence). The ends were cut back, 0 bases at V and 8 bases at J, with 14 bases in the middle. The CDR3 spells CASSLVGGRGGYTF. Written as DNA, the CDR3 is TGTGCCAGCAGCTTGGTCGGGGGGCGGGGGGGCTACACCTTC.

This rearrangement joins TRBV5-1 to TRBJ1-2; 8 bases are shared with TRBD1. The CDR3 is 17 residues long. In germline, CDR1 is SGHRS, CDR2 YFSETQ. V lost 0 bases to trimming and J lost 1 base; unmatched junction nucleotides: 8. CDR3 nucleotide sequence: TGCGCCAGCAGCTTGGGACAGGGGCGAGTTGGTAACTATGGCTACACCTTC. Protein sequence: CASSLGQGRVGNYGYTF.

This chain uses TRBV4-1 with TRBJ1-2, with D hard to call. The length of the CDR3 is 13 residues. Between the trimmed V and J ends, which lost 4 bases and 6 bases, there was a span of 12 bases. Germline lookup yields CDR1 MGHRA and CDR2 YSYEKL. CDR3 in amino acids: CASSPGPGDGYTF. The CDR3, as DNA: TGCGCCAGCAGCCCCGGCCCCGGGGATGGCTACACCTTC.

The chain employs TRBV3-1 (or the pseudogene TRBV3-2) and TRBJ2-1, with D perhaps TRBD1 or TRBD2 (5 bases each). Per the germline V gene, CDR1 is LGHDT and CDR2 is YNNKEL (reference sequence). V dropped 4 bases and J dropped 2 bases, with 12 bases sitting between them. The CDR3 is made up of 15 amino acids. The CDR3, as DNA: TGTGCCAGCAGCCCCGGGACGTATGCCTACAATGAGCAGTTCTTC. Translating gives CASSPGTYAYNEQFF.

The chain carries TRBV14 and TRBJ1-6; D ambiguous. The CDR3 is made up of 14 amino acids. V lost 2 bases, J lost 5 bases, and 7 bases lay in between. Germline V CDR1 and CDR2: SGHDN, FVKESK. CDR3 coding DNA: TGTGCCAGCAGCCAAAGAGTCGATAATTCACCCCTCCACTTT. Translation: CASSQRVDNSPLHF.

The rearrangement links TRBV6-5 to TRBJ1-6; D is unresolved. The CDR3 is 14 residues long. Germline loops: CDR1 MNHEY, CDR2 SVGAGI. The V gene lost 0 bases and the J gene lost 7 bases, with 7 bases spanning the gap. CDR3 loop: CASSYSQRNSPLHF. The CDR3 bases are TGTGCCAGCAGTTACTCTCAGCGGAATTCACCCCTCCACTTT.

The rearrangement joins TRBV6-5 to TRBJ1-6, with D possibly TRBD1 on 6 matching bases. CDR1 and CDR2 (germline): MNHEY, SVGAGI. The CDR3 runs 15 residues. The germline V and J ends were trimmed by 2 bases and 10 bases, with 15 bases remaining between them. The CDR3 loop reads CASSYERDTRSPLHF. The CDR3 bases are TGTGCCAGCAGTTACGAGAGGGACACCCGGTCACCCCTCCACTTT.

This chain joins TRBV2 and TRBJ1-6, with a weak D call TRBD1 (5 bases). Per the germline V gene, CDR1 is SNHLY and CDR2 is FYNNEI. The CDR3 consists of 15 residues. CDR3 DNA: TGTGCAGGGGAAACCCTGCCTTCCGGTAATTCACCCCTCCACTTT. Its protein product is CAGETLPSGNSPLHF.

The chain combines TRBV14 with TRBJ1-6; tentative D call: TRBD1 (5 bases). V dropped 0 bases and J dropped 7 bases, with 16 bases sitting between them. The CDR3 extends over 17 amino acids. Per germline, CDR1 SGHDN and CDR2 FVKESK. Here the CDR3 reads CASSQEAWTRENSPLHF. The DNA of the CDR3 is TGTGCCAGCAGCCAAGAAGCGTGGACACGAGAGAATTCACCCCTCCACTTT.

The chain joins TRBV28 to TRBJ1-5, with D perhaps TRBD1 (5 bases). Germline CDR1 MDHEN, CDR2 SYDVKM. This CDR3 contains 15 residues. Trimming took off 4 bases at V and 9 bases at J, with 19 bases between the two ends. CDR3 in DNA: TGTGCCAGCAGTTCCTCCGGGACGGGACCCTCGCCCCAGCATTTT. Translated, it gives CASSSSGTGPSPQHF.

The chain couples TRBV5-1 to TRBJ2-2, with D perhaps TRBD1 (7 bases). The germline CDR1 and CDR2 sequences are SGHRS and YFSETQ. Trimming shortened V by 4 bases and J by 6 bases, and 19 bases separated the two germline ends. The CDR3 extends over 16 amino acids. The CDR3 nucleotides are TGCGCCAGCAGCCCCCAGGGGGGAACTAGGGCCGGGGAGCTGTTTTTT. It yields the protein CASSPQGGTRAGELFF.

The chain combines TRBV4-2 with TRBJ1-6; D gene ambiguous. Germline V gene data show CDR1 as LGHNA and CDR2 as YNFKEQ. The CDR3 is 16 residues long. V lost 5 bases, J lost 0 bases, and 11 bases lay in between. The CDR3 DNA reads TGTGCCAGCAGCACCGGTAGGAGCTCCTATAATTCACCCCTCCACTTT. It encodes CASSTGRSSYNSPLHF.

V usage is TRBV18 and J usage is TRBJ2-2; D uncertain. Trimming shortened V by 0 bases and J by 0 bases, and 8 bases separated the two germline ends. The CDR3 is 16 residues long. Germline V lookup: CDR1 KGHSH, CDR2 LQKENI. CDR3 in DNA: TGTGCCAGCTCACCACCCCAGAGATCGAACACCGGGGAGCTGTTTTTT. It is translated as CASSPPQRSNTGELFF.

The CDR3 spells CASSIGTNSNQPQHF. In DNA, the CDR3 is TGTGCCAGTAGTATCGGGACCAATAGCAATCAGCCCCAGCATTTT. V is TRBV19 and J is TRBJ1-5, with D perhaps TRBD1 (5 bases). Germline-derived CDR1 and CDR2 are LNHDA and SQIVND (reference sequence). The CDR3 extends over 15 amino acids. Between the trimmed V and J ends, which lost 3 bases and 0 bases, there was a span of 9 bases.

The chain combines TRBV19 with TRBJ2-5; D may be TRBD1 (5 bases). Germline V gives CDR1 LNHDA, CDR2 SQIVND (reference sequence). The CDR3 is 13 residues long. Trimming left V 4 bases short and J 2 bases short, with 8 bases between. The CDR3 DNA is TGTGCCAGTAGTAAAGACAGACAAGAGACCCAGTACTTC. Its protein product is CASSKDRQETQYF.

This clone was picked up a small number of times. The chain joins TRBV5-1 to TRBJ1-6; a possible D gene is TRBD1 (5 bases). V was cut by 5 bases and J by 4 bases, with 22 bases left in between. The CDR3 length is 18 residues. The V gene's germline CDR1 is SGHRS and CDR2 YFSETQ. CDR3 DNA sequence: TGCGCCAGCAGACAATTGGTAAATGGGGGAGTATATAATTCACCCCTCCACTTT. Translation: CASRQLVNGGVYNSPLHF. Full variable domain (outside the CDR3, taken from reference TRBV5-1 and TRBJ1-6): KAGVTQTPRYLIKTRGQQVTLSCSPISGHRSVSWYQQTPGQGLQFLFEYFSETQRNKGNFPGRFSGRQFSNSRSEMNVSTLELGDSALYLCASRQLVNGGVYNSPLHFGNGTRLTVT.

This chain links TRBV11-2 with TRBJ1-4, with D unresolved. Deletions cut 1 base from V and 5 bases from J, with 8 bases between. This CDR3 contains 14 residues. Germline loops: CDR1 SGHAT, CDR2 FQNNGV. As DNA, the CDR3 is TGTGCCAGCAGCTTAGCGGCGATGAATGAAAAACTGTTTTTT. Its protein is CASSLAAMNEKLFF.

This clone was observed a single time. The genes are TRBV6-5 and TRBJ1-2; D is possibly TRBD1 (6 bases). The CDR3 extends over 14 amino acids. From germline, CDR1 is MNHEY and CDR2 SVGAGI. V was shortened by 2 bases and J by 7 bases, with 14 bases between the two germline ends. CDR3 protein: CASSYGGRGGGYTF. The CDR3 bases are TGTGCCAGCAGTTACGGGGGCAGGGGAGGTGGCTACACCTTC.